Listed below are T cell receptor beta chains from one sample, sequenced in a study of long-term antiretroviral therapy in people with HIV. Clones were sequenced by immunoSEQ multiplex PCR, and TCRdb holds only the in-frame ones, with some missing. The sample holds 30,000 to 40,000 clones; 80% to 90% are singletons and the top ten take 7.9%. The sample in question was unsorted PBMCs, obtained 0.4 years before starting antiretroviral therapy. The receptors here all came from a young man with HIV. Both conserved end residues are trimmed from each CDR3. A D gene is named only where the DNA matches it firmly.

D	J	V	length	CDR3
.	TRBJ2-1	TRBV9	11	ASSVNRGGEQF
TRBD1	TRBJ1-1	TRBV28	14	ASSLGQGVGNTEAF
TRBD1	TRBJ1-1	TRBV7-9	10	ASSLETGIAF
.	TRBJ1-3	TRBV2	15	ASSENPRASSGNTIY
.	TRBJ2-2	TRBV13	13	ASSMGLWPAGELF
.	TRBJ2-2	TRBV6-1	10	ATLGEIGELF
TRBD2	TRBJ2-7	TRBV11-2	13	ASSLVGGGSYEQY
.	TRBJ2-6	TRBV19	13	ASSGTGYGANVLT
TRBD2	TRBJ2-7	TRBV28	14	ASSLWEGTTWYEQY
.	TRBJ1-1	TRBV15	12	ATSRGDLNTEAF
.	TRBJ2-3	TRBV15	12	ATSRDRVTDTQY
.	TRBJ2-3	TRBV7-8	14	ASSLEWGPSTDTQY
TRBD2	TRBJ2-7	TRBV6-6	9	AAGEFYEQY
.	TRBJ2-7	TRBV4-2	9	ASSQHYEQY
TRBD1	TRBJ1-6	TRBV2	11	ASSDRGVTPLH
.	TRBJ2-7	TRBV7-9	14	ASTPRERGGGYEQY
.	TRBJ2-5	TRBV10-3	13	AISESGAGLKTQY
.	TRBJ1-1	TRBV7-2	12	ASSQWGANTEAF
.	TRBJ2-7	TRBV21-1	13	ASSKVSGGLYEQY
.	TRBJ1-4	TRBV5-6	11	ASSLVGEEKLF
TRBD2	TRBJ2-2	TRBV5-1	13	ASSRGGVEAGELF
.	TRBJ1-2	TRBV9	11	ASSVAGPQSYT
.	TRBJ1-4	TRBV2	12	ASSRRGLDEKLF
TRBD2	TRBJ2-1	TRBV7-3	15	ASSPPPSAGRYNEQF
TRBD2	TRBJ2-7	TRBV2	18	ASLIFVGSRDYRRTYEQY
.	TRBJ1-1	TRBV7-8	13	ASSLAGGLQAEAF
.	TRBJ1-1	TRBV9	13	ASSVVSGVGTEAF
.	TRBJ1-5	TRBV19	11	ASIQGRGQPQH
.	TRBJ1-5	TRBV19	13	ASSIYRAGDQPQH
TRBD2	TRBJ2-2	TRBV15	14	ATKEDSGGATGELF
.	TRBJ1-1	TRBV9	12	ASSVVSEGTEAF
TRBD1	TRBJ1-2	TRBV4-1	12	ASSQIGGGYGYT
.	TRBJ1-6	TRBV6-1	13	ASSEANGVDSPLH
.	TRBJ1-3	TRBV5-1	13	ASSLGRTSGNTIY